The present TCR beta chain was sequenced within a study of shared clonotypes between healthy human individuals. Across the whole study: Two women and a few men aged 18 to 49 served as donors. Whole-study results and caveats: Memory subsets generally showed smaller estimated richness than naive subsets did.

Clones were sequenced by immunoSEQ multiplex PCR, and TCRdb holds only the in-frame ones, with some missing. The sample records 2 million to 2.5 million clones, around 90% being singletons. Naive CD45RA+ and memory CD45RA-negative subsets were split from CD4+ cells. Worth noting for this clone: Its antigen is undetermined.

In germline, CDR1 is WNHNN, CDR2 SYGVQD (reference sequence). Trimming took off 11 bases at V and 5 bases at J, with 9 bases between the two ends. The CDR3 is 11 residues long. The J gene is TRBJ2-2, the V gene TRBV10-1; possibly TRBD1 for D (6 bases). This clonotype originated in a man aged 18-30 years in good health. Some clones in this sample may be carry-over from other donors' samples. Specimen: naive CD4+ T cells from PBMCs. As for subset: CD45RA+ positively selected. The CDR3 sequence is CAGTGTGELFF. CDR3 nucleotides: TGCGCCGGAACAGGGACCGGGGAGCTGTTTTTT.